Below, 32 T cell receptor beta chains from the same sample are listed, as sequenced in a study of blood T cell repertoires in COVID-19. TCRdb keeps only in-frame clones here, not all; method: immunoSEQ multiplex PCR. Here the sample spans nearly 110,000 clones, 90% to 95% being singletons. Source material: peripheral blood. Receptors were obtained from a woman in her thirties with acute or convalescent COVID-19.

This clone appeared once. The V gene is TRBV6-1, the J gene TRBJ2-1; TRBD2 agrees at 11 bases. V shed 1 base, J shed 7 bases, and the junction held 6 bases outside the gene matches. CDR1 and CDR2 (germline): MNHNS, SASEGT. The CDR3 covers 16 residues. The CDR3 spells CASSEEGASGRNEQFF. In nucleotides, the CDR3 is TGTGCCAGCAGTGAAGAGGGGGCTAGCGGGAGGAATGAGCAGTTCTTC.

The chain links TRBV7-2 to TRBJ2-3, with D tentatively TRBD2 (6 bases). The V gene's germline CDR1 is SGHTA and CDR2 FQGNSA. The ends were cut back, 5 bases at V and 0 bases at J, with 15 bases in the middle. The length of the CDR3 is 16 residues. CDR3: CASSRPRGPSTDTQYF. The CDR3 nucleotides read TGTGCCAGCAGCCGCCCGCGGGGTCCTAGCACAGATACGCAGTATTTT. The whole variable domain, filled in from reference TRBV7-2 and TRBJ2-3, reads GAGVSQSPSNKVTEKGKDVELRCDPISGHTALYWYRQSLGQGLEFLIYFQGNSAPDKSGLPSDRFSAERTGGSVSTLTIQRTQQEDSAVYLCASSRPRGPSTDTQYFGPGTRLTVL.

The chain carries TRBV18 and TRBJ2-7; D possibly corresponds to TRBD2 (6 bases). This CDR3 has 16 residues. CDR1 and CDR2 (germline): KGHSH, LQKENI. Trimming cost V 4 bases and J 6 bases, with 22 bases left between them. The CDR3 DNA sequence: TGTGCCAGCTCACTGTTTGCTAAAGGACTAATGGGCGAGCAGTACTTC. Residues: CASSLFAKGLMGEQYF.

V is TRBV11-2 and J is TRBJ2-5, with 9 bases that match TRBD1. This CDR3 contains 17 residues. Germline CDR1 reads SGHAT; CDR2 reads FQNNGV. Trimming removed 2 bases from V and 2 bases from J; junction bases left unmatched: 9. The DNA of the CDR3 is TGTGCCAGCAGCTTATTTGGGACAGGGCGGGTGCAAGAGACCCAGTACTTC. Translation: CASSLFGTGRVQETQYF.

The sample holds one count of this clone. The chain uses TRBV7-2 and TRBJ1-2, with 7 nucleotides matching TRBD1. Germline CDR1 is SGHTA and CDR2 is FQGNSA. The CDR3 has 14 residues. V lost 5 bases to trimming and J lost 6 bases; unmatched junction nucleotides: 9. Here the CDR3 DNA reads TGTGCCAGCAGCGCACAAGGAACAGGGGATGGCTACACCTTC. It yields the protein CASSAQGTGDGYTF.

DNA of the CDR3: TGCGCCAGCAGCTCGTTCGCGGGCTACGGGGCCAACGTCCTGACTTTC. As protein: CASSSFAGYGANVLTF. The chain couples TRBV5-1 to TRBJ2-6, with D perhaps TRBD2 (5 bases). The V gene's germline CDR1 is SGHRS and CDR2 YFSETQ. The CDR3 is 16 amino acids. The ends were cut back, 3 bases at V and 4 bases at J, with 14 bases in the middle.

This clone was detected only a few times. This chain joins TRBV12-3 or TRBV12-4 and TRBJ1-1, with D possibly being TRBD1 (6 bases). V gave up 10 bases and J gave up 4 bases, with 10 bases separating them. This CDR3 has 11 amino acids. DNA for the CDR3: TGTGCCATAGGGACATCCACTGAAGCTTTCTTT. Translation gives CAIGTSTEAFF.

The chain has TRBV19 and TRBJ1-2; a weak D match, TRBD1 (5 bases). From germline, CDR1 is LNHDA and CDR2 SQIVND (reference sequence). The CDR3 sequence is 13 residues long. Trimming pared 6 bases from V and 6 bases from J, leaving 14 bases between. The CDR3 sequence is CASRSRGEDGYTF. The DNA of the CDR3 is TGTGCCAGTAGATCGCGGGGGGAGGATGGCTACACCTTC.

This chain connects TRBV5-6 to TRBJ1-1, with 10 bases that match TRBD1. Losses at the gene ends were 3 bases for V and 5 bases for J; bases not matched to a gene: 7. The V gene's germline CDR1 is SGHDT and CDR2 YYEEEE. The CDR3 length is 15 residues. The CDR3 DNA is TGTGCCAGCAGCTCAACCGGGACAGGGGAGACTGAAGCTTTCTTT. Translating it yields CASSSTGTGETEAFF.

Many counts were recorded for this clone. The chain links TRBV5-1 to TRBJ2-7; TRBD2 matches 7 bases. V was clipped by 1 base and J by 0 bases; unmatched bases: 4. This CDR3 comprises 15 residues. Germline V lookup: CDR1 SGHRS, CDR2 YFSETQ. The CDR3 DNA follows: TGCGCCAGCAGCTTGCAGGGAGGGCCCTCCTACGAGCAGTACTTC. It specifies CASSLQGGPSYEQYF.

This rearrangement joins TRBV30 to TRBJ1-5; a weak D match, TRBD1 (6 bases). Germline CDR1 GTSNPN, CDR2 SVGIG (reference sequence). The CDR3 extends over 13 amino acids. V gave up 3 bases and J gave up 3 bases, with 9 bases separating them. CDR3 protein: CAWRDRPNQPQHF. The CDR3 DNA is TGTGCCTGGAGGGACAGACCCAATCAGCCCCAGCATTTT.

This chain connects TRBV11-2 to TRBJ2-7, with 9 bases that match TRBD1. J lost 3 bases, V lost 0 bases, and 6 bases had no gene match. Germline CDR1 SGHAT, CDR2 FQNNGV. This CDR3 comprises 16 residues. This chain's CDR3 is CASSLEPGQGIYEQYF. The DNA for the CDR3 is TGTGCCAGCAGCTTAGAGCCGGGACAGGGAATCTACGAGCAGTACTTC.

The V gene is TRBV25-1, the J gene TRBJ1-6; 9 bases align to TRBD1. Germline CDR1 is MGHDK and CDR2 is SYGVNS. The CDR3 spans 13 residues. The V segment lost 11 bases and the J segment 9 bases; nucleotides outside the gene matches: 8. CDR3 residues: CAVRGTGTSPLHF. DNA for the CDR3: TGTGCCGTCCGGGGGACAGGGACTTCACCCCTCCACTTT.

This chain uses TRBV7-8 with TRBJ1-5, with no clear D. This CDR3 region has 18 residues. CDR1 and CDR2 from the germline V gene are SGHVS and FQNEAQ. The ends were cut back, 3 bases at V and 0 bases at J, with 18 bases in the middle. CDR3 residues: CASSFATLSEYSNQPQHF. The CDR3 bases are TGTGCCAGCAGCTTCGCGACTTTGTCGGAGTATAGCAATCAGCCCCAGCATTTT. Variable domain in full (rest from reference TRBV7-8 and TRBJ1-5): GAGVSQSPRYKVAKRGQDVALRCDPISGHVSLFWYQQALGQGPEFLTYFQNEAQLDKSGLPSDRFFAERPEGSVSTLKIQRTQQEDSAVYLCASSFATLSEYSNQPQHFGDGTRLSIL.

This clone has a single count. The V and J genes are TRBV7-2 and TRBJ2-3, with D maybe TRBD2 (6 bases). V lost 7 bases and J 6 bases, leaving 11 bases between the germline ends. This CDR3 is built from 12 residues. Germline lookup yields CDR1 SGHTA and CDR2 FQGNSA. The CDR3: CASNSRGDTQYF. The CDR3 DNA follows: TGTGCCAGCAACAGTCGGGGGGATACGCAGTATTTT.

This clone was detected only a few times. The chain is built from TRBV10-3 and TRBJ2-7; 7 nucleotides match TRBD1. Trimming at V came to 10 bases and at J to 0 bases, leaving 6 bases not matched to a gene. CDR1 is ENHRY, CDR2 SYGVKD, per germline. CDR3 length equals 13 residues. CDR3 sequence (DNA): TGTGCCACCAAGGGACAGATCTCCTACGAGCAGTACTTC. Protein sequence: CATKGQISYEQYF.

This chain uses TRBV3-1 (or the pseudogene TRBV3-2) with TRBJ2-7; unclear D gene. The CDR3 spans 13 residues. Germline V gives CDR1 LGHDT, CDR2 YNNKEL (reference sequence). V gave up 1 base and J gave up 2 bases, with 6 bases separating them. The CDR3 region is CASSQVGPYEQYF. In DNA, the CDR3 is TGTGCCAGCAGCCAAGTTGGCCCCTACGAGCAGTACTTC.

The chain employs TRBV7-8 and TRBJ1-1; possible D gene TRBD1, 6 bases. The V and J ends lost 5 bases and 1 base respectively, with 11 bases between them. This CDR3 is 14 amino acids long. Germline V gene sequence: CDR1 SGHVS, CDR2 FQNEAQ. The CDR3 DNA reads TGTGCCAGCAGCCTAGGACAGCAGAACACTGAAGCTTTCTTT. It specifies CASSLGQQNTEAFF.

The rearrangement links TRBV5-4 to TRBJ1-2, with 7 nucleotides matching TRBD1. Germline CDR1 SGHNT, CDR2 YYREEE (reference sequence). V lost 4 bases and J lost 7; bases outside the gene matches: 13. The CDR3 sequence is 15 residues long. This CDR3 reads CASSGYRDSTLGYTF. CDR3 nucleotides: TGTGCCAGCAGCGGCTACCGGGACAGCACCCTTGGCTACACCTTC. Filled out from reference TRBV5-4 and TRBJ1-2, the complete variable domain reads ETGVTQSPTHLIKTRGQQVTLRCSSQSGHNTVSWYQQALGQGPQFIFQYYREEENGRGNFPPRFSGLQFPNYSSELNVNALELDDSALYLCASSGYRDSTLGYTFGSGTRLTVV.

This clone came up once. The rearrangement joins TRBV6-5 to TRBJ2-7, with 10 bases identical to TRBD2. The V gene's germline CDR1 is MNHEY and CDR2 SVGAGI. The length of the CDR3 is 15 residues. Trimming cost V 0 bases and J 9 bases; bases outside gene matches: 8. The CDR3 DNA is TGTGCCAGCAGTTACTCGGAGCGGGGGGGCGCTGGGCAGTACTTC. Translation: CASSYSERGGAGQYF.

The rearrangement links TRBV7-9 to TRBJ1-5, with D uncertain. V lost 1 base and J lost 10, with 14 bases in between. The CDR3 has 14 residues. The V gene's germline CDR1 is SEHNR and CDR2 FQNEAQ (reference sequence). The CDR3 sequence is CASSLEHSGEPQHF. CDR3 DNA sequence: TGTGCCAGCAGCTTAGAACACAGCGGGGAACCCCAGCATTTT. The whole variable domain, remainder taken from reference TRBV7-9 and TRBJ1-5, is DTGVSQNPRHKITKRGQNVTFRCDPISEHNRLYWYRQTLGQGPEFLTYFQNEAQLEKSRLLSDRFSAERPKGSFSTLEIQRTEQGDSAMYLCASSLEHSGEPQHFGDGTRLSIL.

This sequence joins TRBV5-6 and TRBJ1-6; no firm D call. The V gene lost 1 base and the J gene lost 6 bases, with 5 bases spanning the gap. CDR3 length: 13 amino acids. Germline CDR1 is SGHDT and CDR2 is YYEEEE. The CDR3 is CASSLTANSPLHF. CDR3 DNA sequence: TGTGCCAGCAGCTTGACAGCTAATTCACCCCTCCACTTT. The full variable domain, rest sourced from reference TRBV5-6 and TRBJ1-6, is DAGVTQSPTHLIKTRGQQVTLRCSPKSGHDTVSWYQQALGQGPQFIFQYYEEEERQRGNFPDRFSGHQFPNYSSELNVNALLLGDSALYLCASSLTANSPLHFGNGTRLTVT.

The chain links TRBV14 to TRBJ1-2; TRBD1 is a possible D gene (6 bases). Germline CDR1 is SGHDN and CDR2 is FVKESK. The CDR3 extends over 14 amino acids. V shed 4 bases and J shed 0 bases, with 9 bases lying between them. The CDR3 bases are TGTGCCAGCAGCCCCAGGGGTTCTAACTATGGCTACACCTTC. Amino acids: CASSPRGSNYGYTF.

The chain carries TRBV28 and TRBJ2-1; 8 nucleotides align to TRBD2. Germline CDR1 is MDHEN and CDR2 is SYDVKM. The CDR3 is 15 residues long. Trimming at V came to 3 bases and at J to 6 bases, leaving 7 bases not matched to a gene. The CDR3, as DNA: TGTGCCAGCAGTTTTCCGGGAGGGCTAGGCAATGAGCAGTTCTTC. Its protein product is CASSFPGGLGNEQFF.

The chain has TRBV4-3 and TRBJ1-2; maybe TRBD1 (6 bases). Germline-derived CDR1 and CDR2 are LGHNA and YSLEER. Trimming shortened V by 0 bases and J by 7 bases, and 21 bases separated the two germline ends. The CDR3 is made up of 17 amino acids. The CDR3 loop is CASSQEGGTLMGSGYTF. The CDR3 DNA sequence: TGCGCCAGCAGCCAAGAAGGGGGTACGCTCATGGGTTCTGGCTACACCTTC.

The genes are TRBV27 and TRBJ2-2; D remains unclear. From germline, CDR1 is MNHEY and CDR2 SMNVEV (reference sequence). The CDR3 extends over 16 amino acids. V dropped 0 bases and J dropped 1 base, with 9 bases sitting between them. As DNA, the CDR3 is TGTGCCAGCAGTTTATCCCCCGCCGGGAACACCGGGGAGCTGTTTTTT. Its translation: CASSLSPAGNTGELFF.

The CDR3 DNA reads TGTGCCACCAGCAGAGATACGCAGGGCTCCTACGAGCAGTACTTC. Protein product: CATSRDTQGSYEQYF. The genes are TRBV15 and TRBJ2-7, with D perhaps TRBD1 (5 bases). This CDR3 contains 15 residues. The V gene lost 0 bases and the J gene lost 0 bases, with 9 bases spanning the gap. Germline V lookup: CDR1 LNHNV, CDR2 YYDKDF (reference sequence).

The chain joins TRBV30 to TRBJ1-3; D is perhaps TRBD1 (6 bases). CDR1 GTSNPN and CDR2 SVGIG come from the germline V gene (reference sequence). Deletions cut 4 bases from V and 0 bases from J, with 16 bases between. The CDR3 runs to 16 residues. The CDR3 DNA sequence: TGTGCCTGGACCTCCGGGACACTGAGCTCTGGAAACACCATATATTTT. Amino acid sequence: CAWTSGTLSSGNTIYF.

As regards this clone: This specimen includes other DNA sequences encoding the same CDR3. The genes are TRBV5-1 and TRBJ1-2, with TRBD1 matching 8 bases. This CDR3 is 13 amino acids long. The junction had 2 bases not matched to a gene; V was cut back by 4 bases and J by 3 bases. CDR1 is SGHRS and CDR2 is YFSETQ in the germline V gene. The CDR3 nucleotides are TGCGCCAGCAGCCCGACAGGGGACTATGGCTACACCTTC. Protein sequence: CASSPTGDYGYTF.

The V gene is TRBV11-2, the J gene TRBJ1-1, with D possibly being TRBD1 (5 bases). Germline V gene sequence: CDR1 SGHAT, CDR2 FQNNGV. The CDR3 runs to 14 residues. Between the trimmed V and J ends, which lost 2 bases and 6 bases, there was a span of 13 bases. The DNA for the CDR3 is TGTGCCAGCAGCTTACAAACAGGCCCTTCTGAAGCTTTCTTT. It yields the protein CASSLQTGPSEAFF.

The CDR3 region is CASSLYTGTGVEQYF. The CDR3 bases are TGTGCCAGCAGTTTATATACCGGGACAGGGGTAGAGCAGTACTTC. The V gene is TRBV28, the J gene TRBJ2-7; 10 bases line up with TRBD1. Germline lookup yields CDR1 MDHEN and CDR2 SYDVKM. The CDR3 length is 15 residues. Trimming cost V 1 base and J 7 bases; bases outside gene matches: 7.

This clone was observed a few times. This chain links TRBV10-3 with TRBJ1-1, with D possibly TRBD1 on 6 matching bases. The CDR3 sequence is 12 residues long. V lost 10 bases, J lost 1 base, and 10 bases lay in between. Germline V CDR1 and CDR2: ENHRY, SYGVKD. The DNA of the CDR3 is TGTGCCACGGGACACGAGAACACTGAAGCTTTCTTT. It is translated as CATGHENTEAFF.